The source of this T cell receptor (beta chain) is a study of Graves' ophthalmopathy and Graves' hyperthyroidism (dated by TCRdb to 2016 to 2019). Looking at the study overall: Peripheral blood was collected before any treatment was given, at the time of initial diagnosis. An independent validation cohort was composed of fewer than 20 hyperthyroidism patients and roughly 16 patients who later progressed from hyperthyroidism to ophthalmopathy. In total, some 140 blood samples were TCR-sequenced: some 40 ophthalmopathy, some 75 hyperthyroidism and some 17 hyperthyroidism-to-ophthalmopathy patients. The study used TCR beta repertoire signatures to distinguish Graves' ophthalmopathy from Graves' hyperthyroidism and to predict progression to ophthalmopathy. Following sampling, methimazole starting at 30 mg daily was administered to hyperthyroidism patients, and high-dose intravenous methylprednisolone was administered to ophthalmopathy patients. For training and testing, the roughly 97 patients in the discovery cohort were randomly divided in a 7:3 ratio. To explore V-J signatures that separate ophthalmopathy from hyperthyroidism, a discovery set of around 97 patients was enrolled, consisting of 40 to 45 with ophthalmopathy and around 57 with stable hyperthyroidism. In more than five hyperthyroidism patients, the T-cell repertoires found in thyroid tissue were compared with those found in blood. Results the study describes overall, beyond this receptor: Most of the expanded thyroid clonotypes with a frequency above 0.001 were also detected in blood, and it was suggested that the thyroid immune response may be reflected by blood repertoires. The 13-signature model separated ophthalmopathy from stable hyperthyroidism with over 85% sensitivity and about 84% specificity in cross-validation, and 80%/75% in the test set. Sample size was not statistically predetermined, and group allocation was not concealed from the investigators. In validation, the model predicted ophthalmopathy progression with about 70% sensitivity and 72.22% specificity; approximately 12 predicted patients were CT-confirmed with GO in a median of about 6.1 months.

This clonotype was counted at least ten times. Its cognate antigen has yet to be identified. No base qualities exist here, and no much larger clone lies one base off it. For repertoire sequencing, the TCR beta CDR3 regions were amplified from RNA transcripts. The first round was an RT-PCR using HTBI primers with the Qiagen OneStep RT-PCR kit, and this first round was followed by a second-round multiplex PCR, then size selection and purification. Libraries were sequenced paired-end with 100 bp reads on an Illumina HiSeq2000. Concerning the study's data processing: SOAPnuke was used to process the reads, throwing out any read that had adapters, had uncalled bases, had a mean Phred below 15, or lacked an exact constant-primer or identifier match. COPE v1.2.5 was used to merge high-quality paired reads. Clonotypes were defined as unique nucleotide sequences and were aligned to IMGT TRB V, D and J references using MiTCR v1.1. Only V-J combinations with frequency above 0.0001 were analysed, covering around 99% of repertoires. For each V-J combination, a TCR clonal expansion and chaos score was defined as F50 clonal expansion divided by the chaos observed in the TCRdist matrix. Welch's t-statistics and random forest were used to reduce features to approximately 13 V-J combinations, which were fed into a naive Bayes classifier. Thyroid-blood repertoire similarity was quantified with the Morisita-Horn index. In TCRdb, the public reads were trimmed at Q25 with fastp and aligned with MiXCR, with productive beta chains retained. Each CDR3 protein gets just one entry, which takes the most common genes and DNA from the rows behind it. The authors' filters were not applied to this entry. A total of under 800,000 distinct CDR3 sequences appear in this sample, about 24% of them only once. The top ten clonotypes cover roughly 6.9% of the sample.

Stable hyperthyroidism was defined as no progression to ophthalmopathy within 18 months of follow-up. Patients with hyperthyroidism were aged 18 to 65 years, had been newly diagnosed, and had a disease duration of less than 2 months. Anyone with other autoimmune diseases, uncontrolled infections, pregnancy or lactation was excluded from the study. Clinical symptoms, serum thyroxine, TRAb, thyroid ultrasound and orbital computed tomography were used for diagnosis. Using Ficoll-Paque density gradient centrifugation, PBMCs were isolated from 8.5 to 10 ml of fresh peripheral blood. Total RNA was extracted using Trizol reagent, and RNA quality was checked on an Agilent 2100 Bioanalyzer. The sample consisted of peripheral blood. This TCR was recovered from a woman aged 18-29 years with stable Graves' hyperthyroidism. Some clones in this sample may be carry-over from other donors' samples. Donor details come from another sample of the same person, matched by shared clones.

The DNA is TGTGCCAGCAGTGGTACAGGGGGTGGGGAGACCCAGTACTTC. This translates into CASSGTGGGETQYF. The chain links TRBV12-3 or TRBV12-4 with TRBJ2-5, with TRBD1 identical over 8 junction bases. V has 5 bases trimmed and J has 5 bases trimmed; junction bases matching no gene number 7. There are 14 amino acids in the CDR3, from cysteine to phenylalanine inclusive. Of all the DNA, just the CDR3 is kept, 42 bases in frame from base 1.